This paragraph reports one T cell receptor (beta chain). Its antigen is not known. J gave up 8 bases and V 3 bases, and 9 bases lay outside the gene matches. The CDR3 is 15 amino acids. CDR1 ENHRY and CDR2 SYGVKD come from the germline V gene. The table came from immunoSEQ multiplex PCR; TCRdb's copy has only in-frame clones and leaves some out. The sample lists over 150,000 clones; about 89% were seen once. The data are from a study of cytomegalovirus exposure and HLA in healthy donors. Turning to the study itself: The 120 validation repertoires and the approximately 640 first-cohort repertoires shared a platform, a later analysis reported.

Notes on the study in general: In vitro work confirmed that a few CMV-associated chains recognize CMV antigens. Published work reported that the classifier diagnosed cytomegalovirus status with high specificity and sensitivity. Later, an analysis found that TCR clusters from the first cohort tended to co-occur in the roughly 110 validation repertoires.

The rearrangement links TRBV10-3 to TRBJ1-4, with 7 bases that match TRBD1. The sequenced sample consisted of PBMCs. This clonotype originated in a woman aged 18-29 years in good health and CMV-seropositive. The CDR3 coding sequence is TGTGCCATCAGTGAAGGTCGGCAGGGGGACGAAAAACTGTTTTTT. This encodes CAISEGRQGDEKLFF.